These T cell receptor beta chains were read from a single sample in a study of cytomegalovirus exposure and HLA in healthy donors. This table comes from immunoSEQ multiplex PCR, and its TCRdb copy is limited to in-frame clones, with some not included. The data hold more than 85,000 clones, with over 65% observed a single time. Sequenced sample: PBMCs. The receptor source for this set is a man aged 25-45 years in good health and CMV-seropositive. The CDR3 runs from the conserved cysteine through the conserved F or W. Each record gives: CDR3 protein, CDR3 DNA, CDR3 length, clone size, V gene, D gene, J gene. A D gene is named only where the DNA matches it firmly. Size values are once, few and many counts, or a class for expanded clones, and some rows have none.

cdr3_aa: CASRDRGQGYNEQFF; cdr3_nt: TGTGCCAGCAGGGACAGGGGGCAGGGATACAATGAGCAGTTCTTC; cdr3_length: 15; clone_size: NA; v_call: TRBV6-5; d_call: TRBD1; j_call: TRBJ2-1
cdr3_aa: CASRAGGNQPQHF; cdr3_nt: TGCGCCAGCAGGGCAGGAGGAAATCAGCCCCAGCATTTT; cdr3_length: 13; clone_size: NA; v_call: TRBV5-1; d_call: NA; j_call: TRBJ1-5
cdr3_aa: CASSLRLAGGLYNEQFF; cdr3_nt: TGTGCCAGCAGCTTAAGACTAGCGGGGGGGCTATACAATGAGCAGTTCTTC; cdr3_length: 17; clone_size: NA; v_call: TRBV7-8; d_call: TRBD2; j_call: TRBJ2-1
cdr3_aa: CASSSLAGSKNIQYF; cdr3_nt: TGCGCCAGCAGCTCCCTTGCGGGGAGTAAAAACATTCAGTACTTC; cdr3_length: 15; clone_size: NA; v_call: TRBV4-3; d_call: NA; j_call: TRBJ2-4
cdr3_aa: CASSYDSSPLHF; cdr3_nt: TGTGCCAGCAGCTACGACTCATCACCCCTCCACTTT; cdr3_length: 12; clone_size: NA; v_call: TRBV7-9; d_call: NA; j_call: TRBJ1-6
cdr3_aa: CASSNSLRQGKTGELFF; cdr3_nt: TGTGCCAGCAGCAATAGCCTCAGACAGGGGAAAACCGGGGAGCTGTTTTTT; cdr3_length: 17; clone_size: NA; v_call: TRBV21-1; d_call: NA; j_call: TRBJ2-2
cdr3_aa: CASSQDSGGSYGYTF; cdr3_nt: TGCGCCAGCAGCCAAGACTCAGGGGGTTCCTATGGCTACACCTTC; cdr3_length: 15; clone_size: NA; v_call: TRBV4-3; d_call: TRBD1; j_call: TRBJ1-2
cdr3_aa: CASSSLAGGADTQYF; cdr3_nt: TGTGCCAGCAGCTCACTAGCGGGGGGAGCAGATACGCAGTATTTT; cdr3_length: 15; clone_size: few; v_call: TRBV9; d_call: TRBD2; j_call: TRBJ2-3
cdr3_aa: CASSPGQGVNEQFF; cdr3_nt: TGTGCCAGCTCACCGGGACAGGGAGTAAATGAGCAGTTCTTC; cdr3_length: 14; clone_size: NA; v_call: TRBV18; d_call: TRBD1; j_call: TRBJ2-1
cdr3_aa: CASSAGQGSSGANVLTF; cdr3_nt: TGTGCCAGCAGTGCGGGACAGGGAAGCTCTGGGGCCAACGTCCTGACTTTC; cdr3_length: 17; clone_size: NA; v_call: TRBV28; d_call: TRBD1; j_call: TRBJ2-6
cdr3_aa: CASSLGQGARAFF; cdr3_nt: TGTGCCAGCAGTTTAGGACAGGGGGCACGGGCTTTCTTT; cdr3_length: 13; clone_size: NA; v_call: TRBV28; d_call: TRBD1; j_call: TRBJ1-1
cdr3_aa: CASSQRRGGLPDEQFF; cdr3_nt: TGCGCCAGCAGCCAGAGACGGGGGGGCCTTCCTGATGAGCAGTTCTTC; cdr3_length: 16; clone_size: few; v_call: TRBV4-3; d_call: TRBD2; j_call: TRBJ2-1
cdr3_aa: CASSKGGTLLFQETQYF; cdr3_nt: TGTGCCAGCAGCAAAGGTGGGACTCTGCTCTTCCAAGAGACCCAGTACTTC; cdr3_length: 17; clone_size: NA; v_call: TRBV9; d_call: NA; j_call: TRBJ2-5
cdr3_aa: CAWSRSGGAGETQYF; cdr3_nt: TGTGCCTGGAGTAGGAGCGGGGGGGCCGGGGAGACCCAGTACTTC; cdr3_length: 15; clone_size: once; v_call: TRBV30; d_call: TRBD2; j_call: TRBJ2-5
cdr3_aa: CATQKSGTGELFF; cdr3_nt: TGTGCCACCCAAAAGTCGGGAACCGGGGAGCTGTTTTTT; cdr3_length: 13; clone_size: few; v_call: TRBV15; d_call: NA; j_call: TRBJ2-2
cdr3_aa: CATLGDKAYEQYF; cdr3_nt: TGTGCCACCCTGGGGGACAAAGCCTACGAGCAGTACTTC; cdr3_length: 13; clone_size: NA; v_call: TRBV19; d_call: NA; j_call: TRBJ2-7
cdr3_aa: CASSLNRAVNQPQHF; cdr3_nt: TGTGCCAGCAGCTTAAACAGGGCAGTCAATCAGCCCCAGCATTTT; cdr3_length: 15; clone_size: NA; v_call: TRBV7-8; d_call: NA; j_call: TRBJ1-5
cdr3_aa: CASSLVSRGSYNEQFF; cdr3_nt: TGTGCCAGCAGCTTAGTTTCGCGGGGAAGTTACAATGAGCAGTTCTTC; cdr3_length: 16; clone_size: few; v_call: TRBV13; d_call: NA; j_call: TRBJ2-1
cdr3_aa: CASSPIAGGVEQYF; cdr3_nt: TGTGCCAGCAGCCCAATAGCGGGGGGGGTCGAGCAGTACTTC; cdr3_length: 14; clone_size: NA; v_call: TRBV7-9; d_call: TRBD2; j_call: TRBJ2-7
cdr3_aa: CASSLMSESGYTF; cdr3_nt: TGTGCCAGCAGCTTAATGTCCGAGTCGGGCTACACCTTC; cdr3_length: 13; clone_size: NA; v_call: TRBV7-2; d_call: NA; j_call: TRBJ1-2
cdr3_aa: CASSPRVSYEQYF; cdr3_nt: TGTGCCAGCAGTCCGCGGGTCTCCTACGAGCAGTACTTC; cdr3_length: 13; clone_size: NA; v_call: TRBV6-5; d_call: NA; j_call: TRBJ2-7
cdr3_aa: CASSYRESGANVLTF; cdr3_nt: TGCGCCAGCAGCTACAGGGAGAGTGGGGCCAACGTCCTGACTTTC; cdr3_length: 15; clone_size: NA; v_call: TRBV5-1; d_call: NA; j_call: TRBJ2-6
cdr3_aa: CASSSPGQGQILGGYTF; cdr3_nt: TGTGCCAGCAGTTCGCCGGGACAGGGCCAAATATTGGGTGGCTACACCTTC; cdr3_length: 17; clone_size: NA; v_call: TRBV28; d_call: TRBD1; j_call: TRBJ1-2